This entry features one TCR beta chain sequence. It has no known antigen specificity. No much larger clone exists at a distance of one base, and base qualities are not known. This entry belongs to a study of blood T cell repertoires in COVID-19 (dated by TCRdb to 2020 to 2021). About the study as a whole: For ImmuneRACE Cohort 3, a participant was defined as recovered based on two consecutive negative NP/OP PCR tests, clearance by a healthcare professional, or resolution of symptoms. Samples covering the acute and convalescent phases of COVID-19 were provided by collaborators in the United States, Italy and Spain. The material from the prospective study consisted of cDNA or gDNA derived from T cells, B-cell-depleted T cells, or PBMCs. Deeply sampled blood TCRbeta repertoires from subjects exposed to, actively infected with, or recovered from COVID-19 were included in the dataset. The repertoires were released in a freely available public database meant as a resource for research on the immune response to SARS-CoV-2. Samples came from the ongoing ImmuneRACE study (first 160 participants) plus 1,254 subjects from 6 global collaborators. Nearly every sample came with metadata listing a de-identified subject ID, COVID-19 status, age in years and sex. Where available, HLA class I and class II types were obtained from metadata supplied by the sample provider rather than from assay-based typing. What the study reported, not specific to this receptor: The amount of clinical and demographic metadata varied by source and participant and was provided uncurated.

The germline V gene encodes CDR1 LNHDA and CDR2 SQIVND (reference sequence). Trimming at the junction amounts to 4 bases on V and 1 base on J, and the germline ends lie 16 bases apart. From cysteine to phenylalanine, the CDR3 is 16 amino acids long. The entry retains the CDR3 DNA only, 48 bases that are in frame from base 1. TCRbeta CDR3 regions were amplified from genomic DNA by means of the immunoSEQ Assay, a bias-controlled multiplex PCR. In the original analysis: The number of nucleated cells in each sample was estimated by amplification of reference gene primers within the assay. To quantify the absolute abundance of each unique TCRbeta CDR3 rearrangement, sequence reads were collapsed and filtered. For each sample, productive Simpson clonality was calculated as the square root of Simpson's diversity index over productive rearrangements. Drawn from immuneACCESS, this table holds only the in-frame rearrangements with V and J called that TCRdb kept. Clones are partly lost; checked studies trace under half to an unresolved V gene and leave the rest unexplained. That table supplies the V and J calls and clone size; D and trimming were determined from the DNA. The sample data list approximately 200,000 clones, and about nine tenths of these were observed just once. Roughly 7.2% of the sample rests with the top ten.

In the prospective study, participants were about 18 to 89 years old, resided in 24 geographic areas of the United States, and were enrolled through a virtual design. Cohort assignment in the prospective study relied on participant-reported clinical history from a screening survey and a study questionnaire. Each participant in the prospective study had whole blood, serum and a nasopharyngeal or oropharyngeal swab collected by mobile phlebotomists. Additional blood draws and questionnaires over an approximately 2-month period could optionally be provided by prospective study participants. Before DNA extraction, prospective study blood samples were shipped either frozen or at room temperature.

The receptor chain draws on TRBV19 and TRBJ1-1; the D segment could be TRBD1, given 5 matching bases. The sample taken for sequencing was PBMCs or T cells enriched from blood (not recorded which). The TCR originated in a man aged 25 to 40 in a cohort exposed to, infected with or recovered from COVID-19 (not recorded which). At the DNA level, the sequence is TGTGCCAGTAGTACCCTTCCCAGGGTTTCGAACACTGAAGCTTTCTTT. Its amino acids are CASSTLPRVSNTEAFF.